The sequence of this T cell receptor beta chain was determined in a study of naive and memory T cell subsets. Study-level results: TCR transcript changes with activation or differentiation may affect this RNA method. Reportedly, tuberculin skin test sites gave far more TCRs than other biopsies.

This sample's treatment: skin biopsy from PPD injection site in Mantoux-positive individual. The library had UMIs added by 3' ligation of an oligonucleotide to TCR cDNA. Biopsied sites were PPD injections in people with a positive Mantoux test. The SP2 primer and nested alpha and beta constant region primers amplified ligated cDNA in four rounds. Reverse transcription of blood and skin TCR RNA was primed at alpha and beta constant regions. TCRdb re-called the UMI-ligation and nested PCR reads through MiXCR, storing one row per CDR3 protein. Seen here are more than 30,000 distinct CDR3 sequences, about 6.2% observed once, and the top ten hold 3.1%. Turning to this clonotype: The target antigen is unknown.

This sequence was found in an adult in good health. Specimen: skin, collected from a tuberculin skin test site.

CDR3 sequence: CASSVEASGGASETQYF. The CDR3, as DNA: TGTGCCAGCAGTGTCGAGGCTAGCGGGGGGGCGAGTGAGACCCAGTACTTC. The V and J genes are TRBV2 and TRBJ2-5; 12 positions match TRBD2. In germline, CDR1 is SNHLY, CDR2 FYNNEI. The length of the CDR3 is 17 residues. The V gene end was trimmed by 4 bases and the J gene end by 5 bases; junction bases not matched to a gene: 11.